This T cell receptor (beta chain) was identified in a study of breast tumors, draining lymph nodes, adjacent tissues. In regard to this clonotype: The target antigen is unknown.

TCRdb re-derived calls from the multiplex PCR reads in MiXCR, one entry per CDR3 protein. This table has roughly 15,000 distinct CDR3 sequences, 50% to 70% appearing once. General observations from the study: Compared with lymph nodes, tumors were less diverse; compared with nontumor tissue, more. The data were judged consistent with most tumor T cells coming from lymph node and expanding in tumor. Tumor T cell lymph node origin was a supported hypothesis, not proven. Tumor and nontumor repertoires were significantly more similar in luminal-like than in basal-like breast cancer.

Sequencing was performed on tumor-adjacent breast tissue. The TCR originated in a female donor with breast cancer. Some clones in this sample may be carry-over from other donors' samples.

CDR3 DNA: TGTGCCACCAGCGGTGAGCCCTCCGAGCAGTACTTC. Translation: CATSGEPSEQYF. V and J are TRBV15 and TRBJ2-7, with D hard to call. The CDR3 extends over 12 amino acids. V gave up 5 bases and J gave up 6 bases, with 11 bases separating them. Germline CDR1 LNHNV, CDR2 YYDKDF (reference sequence).